The rows below give T cell receptor beta chains drawn from one sample of a study of response to subunit inactivated influenza vaccine. TCRdb passed the RT-PCR reads through MiXCR, listing each CDR3 protein once. The data hold more than 450,000 distinct CDR3 sequences, with about 11% observed a single time. The same sample was also studied in work on T cells expressing NK-cell markers.

The material was PBMCs from blood, obtained on the day of vaccination. These receptors came from a man in his fifties or sixties who received an inactivated influenza vaccine. The CDR3 runs from the conserved cysteine through the conserved F or W. Fields, in order: J gene, clone size, D gene, V gene, CDR3 DNA, CDR3 protein. A D gene is named only where the DNA matches it firmly. Some rows mark clone size as missing; the rest say once, few, many or name a class of expanded clone.

j_call: TRBJ1-2
clone_size: NA
d_call: TRBD1
v_call: TRBV20-1
cdr3_nt: TGCAGTGCTGCGACAGGGAACTATGGCTACACCTTC
cdr3_aa: CSAATGNYGYTF

j_call: TRBJ2-1
clone_size: NA
d_call: TRBD2
v_call: TRBV5-1
cdr3_nt: TGCGCCAGCAGCTTGGTCTCGGCGGGGGGGAGGTCCTACAATGAGCAGTTCTTC
cdr3_aa: CASSLVSAGGRSYNEQFF

j_call: TRBJ2-5
clone_size: few
d_call: NA
v_call: TRBV7-8
cdr3_nt: TGTGCCAGCAGAACGGGTGCGACCCAGTACTTC
cdr3_aa: CASRTGATQYF

j_call: TRBJ1-1
clone_size: NA
d_call: TRBD1
v_call: TRBV20-1
cdr3_nt: TGCAGTGCTAGGGGACAGCAGAACACTGAAGCTTTCTTT
cdr3_aa: CSARGQQNTEAFF

j_call: TRBJ2-2
clone_size: few
d_call: TRBD2
v_call: TRBV9
cdr3_nt: TGTGCCAGCAGGAAGGGGGTTTCTAGCGGGGCCGGGGAGCTGTTTTTT
cdr3_aa: CASRKGVSSGAGELFF

j_call: TRBJ1-5
clone_size: few
d_call: TRBD1
v_call: TRBV5-1
cdr3_nt: TGCGCCAGCAGCTTCGGACAGGGAGACAATCAGCCCCAGCATTTT
cdr3_aa: CASSFGQGDNQPQHF

j_call: TRBJ2-2
clone_size: few
d_call: NA
v_call: TRBV7-2
cdr3_nt: TGTGCCAGCAGCTTAACCCTTAATTCCGGGGAGCTGTTTTTT
cdr3_aa: CASSLTLNSGELFF

j_call: TRBJ2-5
clone_size: NA
d_call: NA
v_call: TRBV5-1
cdr3_nt: TGCGCCAGCAGCTTGGGCAGCAAGGCTACGGAGACCCAGTACTTC
cdr3_aa: CASSLGSKATETQYF

j_call: TRBJ2-3
clone_size: NA
d_call: NA
v_call: TRBV11-2
cdr3_nt: TGTGCCAGCAGCCCCCTCCGAGACATAGGCACAGATACGCAGTATTTT
cdr3_aa: CASSPLRDIGTDTQYF

j_call: TRBJ2-3
clone_size: many
d_call: NA
v_call: TRBV29-1
cdr3_nt: TGCAGCGTGGTTTACGGGACCGAACAGGAACGGTATTTT
cdr3_aa: CSVVYGTEQERYF

j_call: TRBJ2-5
clone_size: NA
d_call: NA
v_call: TRBV24-1
cdr3_nt: TGTGCCACCAGTGGGATTATGGGAGAGACCCAGTACTTC
cdr3_aa: CATSGIMGETQYF

j_call: TRBJ2-2
clone_size: few
d_call: NA
v_call: TRBV11-2
cdr3_nt: TGTGCCAGCAGCTTAGATTTGTCCGGGGAGCTGTTTTTT
cdr3_aa: CASSLDLSGELFF

j_call: TRBJ2-5
clone_size: NA
d_call: TRBD2
v_call: TRBV4-1
cdr3_nt: TGCGCCAGCAGCCATCCAGCGGGGGTGAAAGAGACCCAGTACTTC
cdr3_aa: CASSHPAGVKETQYF

j_call: TRBJ2-1
clone_size: NA
d_call: TRBD1
v_call: TRBV6-5
cdr3_nt: TGTGCCAGCAGTTACTCCCCGGGACAGGGTTTGTCCTTC
cdr3_aa: CASSYSPGQGLSF

j_call: TRBJ2-7
clone_size: NA
d_call: NA
v_call: TRBV20-1
cdr3_nt: TGCAGTGCTTCAGCCTTGTACGAGCAGTACTTC
cdr3_aa: CSASALYEQYF

j_call: TRBJ1-6
clone_size: few
d_call: NA
v_call: TRBV10-3
cdr3_nt: TGTGCCATCAGTGAGGAAGGTGGGAAATCACCCCTCCACTTT
cdr3_aa: CAISEEGGKSPLHF

j_call: TRBJ2-1
clone_size: NA
d_call: TRBD2
v_call: TRBV6-5
cdr3_nt: TGTGCCAGCAGTTACGCACCCGGGACTAGCCGAATCTCCTACAATGAGCAGTTCTTC
cdr3_aa: CASSYAPGTSRISYNEQFF

j_call: TRBJ1-3
clone_size: NA
d_call: NA
v_call: TRBV7-3
cdr3_nt: TGTGCCAGCAGCCCCAACTCTGGAAACACCATATATTTT
cdr3_aa: CASSPNSGNTIYF

j_call: TRBJ1-4
clone_size: few
d_call: NA
v_call: TRBV12-3/TRBV12-4
cdr3_nt: TGTGCCAGCAGTGTGCCGGGGGCTGGGCTGTTTTTT
cdr3_aa: CASSVPGAGLFF

j_call: TRBJ1-1
clone_size: many
d_call: TRBD1
v_call: TRBV6-2/TRBV6-3
cdr3_nt: TGTGCCAGCCGAACGAGGACAGGGGTTATAACTGAAGCTTTCTTT
cdr3_aa: CASRTRTGVITEAFF